Below are 9 T cell receptor beta chains sequenced from a single sample in a study of long-term antiretroviral therapy in people with HIV. An immunoSEQ assay, version v3.0, was performed at survey level. Data came from immunoSEQ multiplex PCR; TCRdb stores just in-frame clones and leaves some out. The sample shows 20,000 to 25,000 clones, 82% of them seen only once. This specimen consisted of unsorted PBMCs, obtained 0.3 years after starting antiretroviral therapy. The receptors originated from a man in his fifties or sixties with HIV.

The chain uses TRBV6-1 and TRBJ2-2; D is possibly TRBD2 (5 bases). V lost 3 bases to trimming and J lost 4 bases, with 15 bases between them. The CDR3 has 16 amino acids. Germline V CDR1 and CDR2: MNHNS, SASEGT. CDR3 amino acids: CASSEEERVITGELFF. Written as DNA, the CDR3 is TGTGCCAGCAGTGAGGAGGAGCGCGTTATCACCGGGGAGCTGTTTTTT.

The V and J genes are TRBV4-1 and TRBJ2-2; 9 bases fit TRBD2. In germline, CDR1 is MGHRA, CDR2 YSYEKL. The CDR3 runs 17 residues. Unmatched junction bases numbered 11, after V lost 6 bases and J lost 3 bases. CDR3 sequence (DNA): TGCGCCAGCAGACGGAGCTTAGCGGGAGTTTACACCGGGGAGCTGTTTTTT. Protein product: CASRRSLAGVYTGELFF.

The chain recombines TRBV6-1 with TRBJ1-2, with TRBD1 identical over 8 bases. This CDR3 is built from 12 residues. The trim removed 10 bases at V and 4 bases at J, leaving 5 bases unmatched. Germline CDR1 MNHNS, CDR2 SASEGT. The CDR3 DNA is TGTGCCACCCGGACAGGGTTCTATGGCTACACCTTC. As protein: CATRTGFYGYTF.

This clone was seen a single time. The chain is built from TRBV28 and TRBJ1-4; D is unresolved. CDR1 MDHEN and CDR2 SYDVKM come from the germline V gene. The CDR3 has 13 residues. V lost 3 bases and J lost 10, with 12 bases in between. CDR3 protein: CASSFLTTLKLFF. The CDR3 region has the DNA TGTGCCAGCAGTTTTCTGACAACTCTAAAACTGTTTTTT.

The chain is built from TRBV5-5 and TRBJ2-5, with D possibly called TRBD1 or TRBD2 (5 bases each). The germline V and J ends were trimmed by 4 bases and 5 bases, with 18 bases remaining between them. Germline CDR1 SGHKS, CDR2 YYEKEE (reference sequence). The length of the CDR3 is 15 residues. CDR3 region: CASSRVGVSEETQYF. The CDR3 nucleotides read TGTGCCAGCAGCCGCGTGGGGGTTAGCGAGGAGACCCAGTACTTC.

The gene calls are TRBV28 and TRBJ1-5; 10 bases agree with TRBD1. Germline loops: CDR1 MDHEN, CDR2 SYDVKM. The CDR3 consists of 16 residues. After removal of 2 bases from V and 4 bases from J, the junction contained 5 bases not matched to a gene. CDR3 amino acids: CASSLGTGAGNQPQHF. CDR3 DNA sequence: TGTGCCAGCAGTTTAGGGACAGGGGCGGGAAATCAGCCCCAGCATTTT. The full variable domain, in which reference TRBV28 and TRBJ1-5 provide the parts outside the CDR3, is DVKVTQSSRYLVKRTGEKVFLECVQDMDHENMFWYRQDPGLGLRLIYFSYDVKMKEKGDIPEGYSVSREKKERFSLILESASTNQTSMYLCASSLGTGAGNQPQHFGDGTRLSIL.

V and J are TRBV9 and TRBJ1-2, with D perhaps TRBD1 (6 bases). CDR3 size: 16 residues. Germline CDR1 SGDLS, CDR2 YYNGEE. V was trimmed by 4 bases and J by 6 bases, leaving 22 bases between them. The CDR3 spells CASSSGHPRDFDGYTF. The CDR3 DNA is TGTGCCAGCAGCTCGGGACATCCCCGGGACTTTGATGGCTACACCTTC.

This chain links TRBV2 with TRBJ1-5, with D possibly being TRBD1 (6 bases). There are 14 residues in the CDR3. The ends were cut back, 5 bases at V and 2 bases at J, with 10 bases in the middle. Germline values: CDR1 SNHLY, CDR2 FYNNEI. CDR3 loop: CASSRQEGNQPQHF. In DNA, the CDR3 is TGTGCCAGCAGTAGACAGGAGGGCAATCAGCCCCAGCATTTT.

The CDR3 DNA reads as TGTGCCAGCAGTTTAAAGGGACTAGCGGGGGGGTTCGTCGGATACGAGCAGTACTTC. This translates into CASSLKGLAGGFVGYEQYF. This chain connects TRBV27 to TRBJ2-7, with TRBD2 matching 16 bases. The V gene's germline CDR1 is MNHEY and CDR2 SMNVEV (reference sequence). Trimming took 2 bases from V and 4 from J; bases not matched to a gene: 11. The CDR3 consists of 19 residues.